This T cell receptor beta chain was sequenced in a study of OX40 agonist ivuxolimab in advanced cancers. With regard to this clone: Sequence at one end of the junction differs from germline and may be a read error. The sample contains more than one DNA sequence encoding this CDR3.

Here immunoSEQ multiplex PCR was the method, and the copy in TCRdb shows in-frame clones only, minus some. The repertoire holds 60,000 to 75,000 clones, with around 81% as singletons. The CDR3 is made up of 14 amino acids. Germline V gene data show CDR1 as LGHNA and CDR2 as YNFKEQ. The clonotype comes from an adult with an advanced solid tumor such as melanoma, head and neck, liver or kidney cancer. The chain is built from TRBV4-2 and TRBJ2-7; the match to TRBD1 covers 10 bases. The sequencing here drew on CD4+ or CD8+ T cells sorted from blood, taken in a trial of the OX40 agonist ivuxolimab. The CDR3 DNA is TGTGCCAGCAGTCAAGGACAGGGGGACTACGAGCAGTACTTC. Translating it yields CASSQGQGDYEQYF.